This T cell receptor beta chain derives from a study of blood T cell repertoires in COVID-19. Study-level information: In each case, the material was cDNA or gDNA derived from T cells, B-cell-depleted T cells, or PBMCs.

CDR3 size: 11 residues. The germline V gene has CDR1 MNHNY and CDR2 SVGAGI (reference sequence). Trimming stripped 6 bases from V and 3 bases from J, with 6 bases between. In the source study's methods: Amplification of reference gene primers provided the estimated nucleated cell counts. Sequencing was performed with immunoSEQ multiplex PCR; in TCRdb, only in-frame clones are kept and a portion is missing. V and J calls and clone size are those listed in that table; D and trimming were worked out from the DNA. The profile shows 120,000 to 150,000 clones, almost 80% of them singletons. The source is a man aged 50 or older with active or convalescent COVID-19. Sequencing was done on a sample of peripheral blood. The V gene is TRBV6-6, the J gene TRBJ2-7, with D hard to call. The CDR3 DNA is TGTGCCAGCAGCCTCTTCTACGAGCAGTACTTC. Amino acids: CASSLFYEQYF.